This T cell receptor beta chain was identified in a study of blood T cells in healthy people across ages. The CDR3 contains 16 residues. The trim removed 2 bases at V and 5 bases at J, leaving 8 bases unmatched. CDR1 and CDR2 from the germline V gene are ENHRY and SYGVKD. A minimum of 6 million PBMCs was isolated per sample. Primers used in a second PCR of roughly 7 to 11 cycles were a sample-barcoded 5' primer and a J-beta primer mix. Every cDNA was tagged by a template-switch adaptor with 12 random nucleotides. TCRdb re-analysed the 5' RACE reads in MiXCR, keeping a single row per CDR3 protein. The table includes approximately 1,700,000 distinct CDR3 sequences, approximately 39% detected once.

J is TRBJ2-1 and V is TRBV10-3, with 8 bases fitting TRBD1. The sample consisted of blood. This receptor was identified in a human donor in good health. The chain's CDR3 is CAISEKGRGRDNEQFF. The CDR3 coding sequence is TGTGCCATCAGTGAGAAAGGCAGGGGGCGCGACAATGAGCAGTTCTTC.